This is a list of T cell receptor beta chains from one sample in a study of identical twins. TCRdb re-called the 5' RACE reads through MiXCR, storing one row per CDR3 protein. Counted here are 280,000 or so distinct CDR3 sequences, more than 6.5% occurring once; the ten biggest clones make up around 2.1%. Separately, the same data were catalogued under a study of yellow fever vaccine responses in identical twins.

Input material: memory (CD45RO+) T cells sorted from blood. Every receptor here comes from a woman between 18 and 29 years old in good health. Each CDR3 is given with its conserved first and last residue. The order of the fields is J gene, D gene, V gene, CDR3 protein. The D gene is left open where the match is weak.

>TRBJ2-3|.|TRBV4-2
CASSLELLTDTQYF
>TRBJ2-5|TRBD1|TRBV27
CASSGQGAVDVETQYF
>TRBJ2-3|.|TRBV7-9
CASSSGYGTDTQYF
>TRBJ2-5|.|TRBV20-1
CSARGKLGAEATQYF
>TRBJ2-5|TRBD2|TRBV24-1
CATSPGSGGAEETQYF
>TRBJ2-7|TRBD1|TRBV3-1
CASSQDVGQWGSSSYEQYF
>TRBJ2-7|.|TRBV3-1
CASSRRGTLKNEQYF
>TRBJ2-5|.|TRBV27
CASSTRPDQETQYF
>TRBJ2-7|.|TRBV29-1
CSVRGQGYEQYF
>TRBJ2-2|.|TRBV5-1
CASSAVQGQTGELFF
>TRBJ2-3|.|TRBV7-8
CASSLSSRGPTDTQYF
>TRBJ2-1|TRBD1|TRBV10-3
CAIKQDRADEQFF
>TRBJ2-6|.|TRBV24-1
CATSDLGLTEGANVLTF
>TRBJ2-1|.|TRBV28
CASSFQGGVKNEQFF
>TRBJ2-3|TRBD1|TRBV9
CASSQGQGLGDTQYF